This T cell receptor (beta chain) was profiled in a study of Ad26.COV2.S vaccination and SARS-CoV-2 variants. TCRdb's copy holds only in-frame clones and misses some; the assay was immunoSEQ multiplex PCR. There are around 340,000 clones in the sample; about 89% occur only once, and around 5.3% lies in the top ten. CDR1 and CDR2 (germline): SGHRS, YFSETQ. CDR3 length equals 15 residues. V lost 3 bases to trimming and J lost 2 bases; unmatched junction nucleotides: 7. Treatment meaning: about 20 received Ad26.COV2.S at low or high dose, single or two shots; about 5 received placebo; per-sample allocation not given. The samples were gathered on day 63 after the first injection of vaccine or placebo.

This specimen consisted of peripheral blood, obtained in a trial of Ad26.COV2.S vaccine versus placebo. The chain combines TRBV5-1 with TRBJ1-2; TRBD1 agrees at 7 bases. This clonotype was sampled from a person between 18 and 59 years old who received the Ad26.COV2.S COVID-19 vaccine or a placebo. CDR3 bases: TGCGCCAGCAGCTGGGGGACAGCGGGGAACTATGGCTACACCTTC. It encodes CASSWGTAGNYGYTF.